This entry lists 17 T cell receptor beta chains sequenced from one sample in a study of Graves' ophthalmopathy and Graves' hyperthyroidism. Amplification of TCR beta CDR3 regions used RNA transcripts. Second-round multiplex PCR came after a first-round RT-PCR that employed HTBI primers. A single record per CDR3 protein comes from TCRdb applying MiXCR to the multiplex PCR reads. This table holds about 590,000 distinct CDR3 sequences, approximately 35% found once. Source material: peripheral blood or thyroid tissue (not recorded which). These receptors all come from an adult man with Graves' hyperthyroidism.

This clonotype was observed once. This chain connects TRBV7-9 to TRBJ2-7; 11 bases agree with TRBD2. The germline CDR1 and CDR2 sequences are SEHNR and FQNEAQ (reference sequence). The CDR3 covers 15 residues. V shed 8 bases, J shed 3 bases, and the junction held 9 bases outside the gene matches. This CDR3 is CASSPTSGGNYEQYF. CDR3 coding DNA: TGTGCCAGCTCACCAACTAGCGGGGGAAACTACGAGCAGTACTTC.

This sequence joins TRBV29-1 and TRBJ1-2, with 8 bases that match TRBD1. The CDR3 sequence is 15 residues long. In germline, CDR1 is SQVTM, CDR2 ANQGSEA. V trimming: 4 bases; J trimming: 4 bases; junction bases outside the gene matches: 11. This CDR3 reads CSVVGQGRIIYGYTF. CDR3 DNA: TGCAGCGTTGTTGGACAGGGACGGATCATCTATGGCTACACCTTC.

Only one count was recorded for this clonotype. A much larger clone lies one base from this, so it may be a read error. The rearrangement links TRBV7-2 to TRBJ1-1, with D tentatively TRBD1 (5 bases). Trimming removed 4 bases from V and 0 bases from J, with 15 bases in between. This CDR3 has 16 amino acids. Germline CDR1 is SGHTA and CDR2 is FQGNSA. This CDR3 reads CASSSNRRGMNTEAFF. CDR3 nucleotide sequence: TGTGCCAGCAGCTCAAACAGGAGGGGCATGAACACTGAAGCTTTCTTT.

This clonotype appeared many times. Here the CDR3 DNA reads TGCAGTGCTAGAGATGGCTTAGCGTCCTACGAGCAGTACTTC. This gives the protein CSARDGLASYEQYF. The chain joins TRBV20-1 to TRBJ2-7; TRBD2 is a possible D gene (5 bases). CDR3 length equals 14 residues. The germline V gene has CDR1 DFQATT and CDR2 SNEGSKA (reference sequence). The germline V and J ends were trimmed by 0 bases and 1 base, with 10 bases remaining between them.

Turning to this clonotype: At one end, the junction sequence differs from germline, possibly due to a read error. The CDR3 DNA reads TGTGCCAGCAGTTTAAATCTGGGGCCGGTGGGCGCTGAAGCTTTCTTT. It encodes CASSLNLGPVGAEAFF. The J gene is TRBJ1-1, the V gene TRBV7-3; tentatively, D is TRBD1 (5 bases). CDR1 and CDR2 (germline): SGHTA, FQGTGA. CDR3 length equals 16 residues.

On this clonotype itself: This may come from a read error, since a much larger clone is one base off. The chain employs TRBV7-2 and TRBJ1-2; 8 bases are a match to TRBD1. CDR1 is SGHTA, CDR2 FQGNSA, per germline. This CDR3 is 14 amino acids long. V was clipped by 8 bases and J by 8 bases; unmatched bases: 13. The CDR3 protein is CASRRLQAGGGYTF. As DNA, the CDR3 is TGTGCCAGCCGAAGATTACAGGCAGGGGGCGGCTACACCTTC. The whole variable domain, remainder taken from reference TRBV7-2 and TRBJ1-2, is GAGVSQSPSNKVTEKGKDVELRCDPISGHTALYWYRQSLGQGLEFLIYFQGNSAPDKSGLPSDRFSAERTGGSVSTLTIQRTQQEDSAVYLCASRRLQAGGGYTFGSGTRLTVV.

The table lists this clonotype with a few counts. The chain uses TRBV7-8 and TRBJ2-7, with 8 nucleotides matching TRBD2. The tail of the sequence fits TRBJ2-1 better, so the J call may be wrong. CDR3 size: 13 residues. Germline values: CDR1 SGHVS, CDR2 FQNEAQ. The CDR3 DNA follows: TGTGCCAGCAGCTTACGGGAGGGGAATGAGCAGTTCTTC. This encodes CASSLREGNEQFF.

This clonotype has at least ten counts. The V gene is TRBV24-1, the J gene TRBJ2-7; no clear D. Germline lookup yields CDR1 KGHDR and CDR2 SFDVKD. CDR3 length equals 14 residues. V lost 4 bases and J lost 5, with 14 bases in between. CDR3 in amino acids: CATSEGWVNNEQYF. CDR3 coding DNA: TGTGCCACCAGTGAAGGTTGGGTCAATAACGAGCAGTACTTC.

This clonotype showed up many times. CDR3 protein: CSARGLGQGMRAFF. CDR3 coding DNA: TGCAGTGCTAGGGGATTGGGACAGGGGATGCGAGCTTTCTTT. The genes are TRBV20-1 and TRBJ1-1; TRBD1 matches at 10 bases. The CDR3 runs 14 residues. After removal of 3 bases from V and 10 bases from J, the junction contained 11 bases not matched to a gene. Germline V CDR1 and CDR2: DFQATT, SNEGSKA (reference sequence).

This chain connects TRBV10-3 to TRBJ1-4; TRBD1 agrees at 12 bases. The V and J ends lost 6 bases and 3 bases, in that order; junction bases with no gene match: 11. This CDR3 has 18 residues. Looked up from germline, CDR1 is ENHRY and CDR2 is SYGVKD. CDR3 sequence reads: CAISYDPGQGAANEKLFF. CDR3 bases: TGTGCCATCAGCTATGATCCGGGACAGGGGGCGGCTAATGAAAAACTGTTTTTT.

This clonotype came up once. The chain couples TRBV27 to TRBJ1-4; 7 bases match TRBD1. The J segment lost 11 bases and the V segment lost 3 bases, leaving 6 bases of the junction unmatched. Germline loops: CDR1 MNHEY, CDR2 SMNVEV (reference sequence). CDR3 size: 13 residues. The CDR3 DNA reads TGTGCCAGCAGTTTCGACAGGGTGGCGAAACTGTTTTTT. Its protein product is CASSFDRVAKLFF.

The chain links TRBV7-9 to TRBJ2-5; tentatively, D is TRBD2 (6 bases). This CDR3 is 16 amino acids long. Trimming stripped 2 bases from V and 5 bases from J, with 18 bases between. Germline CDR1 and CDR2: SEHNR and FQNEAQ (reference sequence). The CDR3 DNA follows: TGTGCCAGCAGCTTATACATGGGGGGAGAGGTTGAGACCCAGTACTTC. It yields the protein CASSLYMGGEVETQYF.

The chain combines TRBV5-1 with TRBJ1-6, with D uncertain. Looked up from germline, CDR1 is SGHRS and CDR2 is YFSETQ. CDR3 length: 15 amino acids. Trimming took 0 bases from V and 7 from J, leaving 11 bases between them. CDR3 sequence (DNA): TGCGCCAGCAGCTTGGGGGGTTCGACGAATTCACCCCTCCACTTT. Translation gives CASSLGGSTNSPLHF. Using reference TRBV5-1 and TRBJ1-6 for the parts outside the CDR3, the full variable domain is KAGVTQTPRYLIKTRGQQVTLSCSPISGHRSVSWYQQTPGQGLQFLFEYFSETQRNKGNFPGRFSGRQFSNSRSEMNVSTLELGDSALYLCASSLGGSTNSPLHFGNGTRLTVT.

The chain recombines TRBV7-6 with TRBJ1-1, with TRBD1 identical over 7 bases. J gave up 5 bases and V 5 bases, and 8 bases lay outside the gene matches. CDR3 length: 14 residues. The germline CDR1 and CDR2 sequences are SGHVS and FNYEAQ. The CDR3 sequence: CASSVLRGATEAFF. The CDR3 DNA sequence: TGTGCCAGCAGCGTGCTCAGGGGGGCAACTGAAGCTTTCTTT.

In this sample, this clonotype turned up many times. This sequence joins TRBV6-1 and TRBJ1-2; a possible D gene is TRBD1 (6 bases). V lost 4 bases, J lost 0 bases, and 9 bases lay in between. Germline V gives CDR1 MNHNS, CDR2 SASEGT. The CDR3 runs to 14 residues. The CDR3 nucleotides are TGTGCCAGCAGTGGGACAGTAACTAACTATGGCTACACCTTC. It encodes CASSGTVTNYGYTF.

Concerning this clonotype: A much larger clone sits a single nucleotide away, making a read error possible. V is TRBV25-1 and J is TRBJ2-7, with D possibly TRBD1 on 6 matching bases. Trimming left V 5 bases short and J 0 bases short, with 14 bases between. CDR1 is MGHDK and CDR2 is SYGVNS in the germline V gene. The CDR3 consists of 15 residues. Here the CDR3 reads CASSSTGHLSYEQYF. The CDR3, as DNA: TGTGCCAGCAGTTCCACGGGACACCTCTCCTACGAGCAGTACTTC.

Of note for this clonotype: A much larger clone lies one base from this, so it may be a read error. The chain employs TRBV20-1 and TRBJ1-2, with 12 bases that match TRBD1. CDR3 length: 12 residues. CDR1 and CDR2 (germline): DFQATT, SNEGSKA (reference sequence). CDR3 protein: CSAGTGGGGHTF. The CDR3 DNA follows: TGCAGTGCCGGGACAGGGGGCGGTGGCCACACCTTC.